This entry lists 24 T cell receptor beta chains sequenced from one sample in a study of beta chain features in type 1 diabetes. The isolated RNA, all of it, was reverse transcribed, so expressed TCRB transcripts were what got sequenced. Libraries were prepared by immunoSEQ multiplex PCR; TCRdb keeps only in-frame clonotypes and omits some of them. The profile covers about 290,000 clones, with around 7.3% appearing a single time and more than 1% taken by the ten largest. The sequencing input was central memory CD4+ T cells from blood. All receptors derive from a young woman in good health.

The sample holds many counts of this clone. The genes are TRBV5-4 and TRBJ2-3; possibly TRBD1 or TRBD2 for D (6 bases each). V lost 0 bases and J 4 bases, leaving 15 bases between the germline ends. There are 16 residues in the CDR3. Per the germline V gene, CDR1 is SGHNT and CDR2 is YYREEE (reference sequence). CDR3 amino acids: CASSLAVGGMPDTQYF. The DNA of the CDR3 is TGTGCCAGCAGCTTGGCCGTAGGGGGGATGCCAGATACGCAGTATTTT.

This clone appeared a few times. CDR3 sequence (DNA): TGTGCCATCAGCGCAGGGGGCGCGGCTGAAGCTTTCTTT. Translating gives CAISAGGAAEAFF. This chain joins TRBV10-3 and TRBJ1-1, with 8 positions matching TRBD1. Germline V CDR1 and CDR2: ENHRY, SYGVKD. This CDR3 region has 13 residues. Germline trimming cut 6 bases from V and 6 bases from J; bases unmatched to any gene: 6.

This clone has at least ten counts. This CDR3 is CASSLALGDYGYTF. CDR3 DNA sequence: TGTGCCAGCAGCTTAGCGTTAGGAGACTATGGCTACACCTTC. The chain links TRBV7-2 to TRBJ1-2; D uncertain. Germline V gene data show CDR1 as SGHTA and CDR2 as FQGNSA. The V end was cut by 0 bases, the J end by 3 bases, with 8 bases between. The CDR3 sequence is 14 residues long.

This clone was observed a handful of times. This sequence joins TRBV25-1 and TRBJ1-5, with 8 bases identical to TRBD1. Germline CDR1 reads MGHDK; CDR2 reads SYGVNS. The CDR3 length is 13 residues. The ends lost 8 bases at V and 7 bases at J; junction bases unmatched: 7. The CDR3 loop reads CASSRGQGQPQHF. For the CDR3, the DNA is TGTGCCAGCTCCCGAGGACAGGGACAGCCCCAGCATTTT.

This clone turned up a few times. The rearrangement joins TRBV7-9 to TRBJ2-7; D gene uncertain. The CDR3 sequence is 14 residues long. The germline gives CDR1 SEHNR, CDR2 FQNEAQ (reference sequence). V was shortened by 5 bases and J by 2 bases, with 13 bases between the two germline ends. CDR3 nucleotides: TGTGCCAGCAGCCGACGTGGTACCACCTACGAGCAGTACTTC. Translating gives CASSRRGTTYEQYF.

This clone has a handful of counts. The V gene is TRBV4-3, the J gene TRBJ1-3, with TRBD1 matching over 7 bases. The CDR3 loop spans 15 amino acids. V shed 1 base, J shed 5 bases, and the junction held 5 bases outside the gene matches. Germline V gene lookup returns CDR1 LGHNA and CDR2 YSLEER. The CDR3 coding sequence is TGCGCCAGCAGCCAAGGTGGACAGGTTAGAAACACCATATATTTT. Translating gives CASSQGGQVRNTIYF.

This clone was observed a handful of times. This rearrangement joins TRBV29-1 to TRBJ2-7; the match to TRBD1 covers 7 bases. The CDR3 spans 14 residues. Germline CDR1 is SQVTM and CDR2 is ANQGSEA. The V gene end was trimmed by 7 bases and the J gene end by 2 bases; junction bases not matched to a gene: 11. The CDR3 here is CSDAARGNPYEQYF. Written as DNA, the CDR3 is TGCAGCGATGCCGCCAGGGGGAATCCCTACGAGCAGTACTTC.

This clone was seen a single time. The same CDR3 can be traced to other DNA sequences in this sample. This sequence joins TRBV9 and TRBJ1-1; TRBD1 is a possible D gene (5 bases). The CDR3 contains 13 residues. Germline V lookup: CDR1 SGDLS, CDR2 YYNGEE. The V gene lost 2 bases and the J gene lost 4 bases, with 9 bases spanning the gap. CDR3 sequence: CASSVERGTEAFF. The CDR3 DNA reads TGTGCCAGCAGCGTGGAGAGGGGCACTGAAGCTTTCTTT.

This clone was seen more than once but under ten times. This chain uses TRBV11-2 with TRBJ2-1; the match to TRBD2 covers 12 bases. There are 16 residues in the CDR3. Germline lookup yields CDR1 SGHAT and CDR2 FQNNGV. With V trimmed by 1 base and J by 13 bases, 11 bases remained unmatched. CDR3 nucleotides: TGTGCCAGCAGCTTAGTAGGGACTAGCGGGTCGTCGGAACAGTTCTTC. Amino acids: CASSLVGTSGSSEQFF.

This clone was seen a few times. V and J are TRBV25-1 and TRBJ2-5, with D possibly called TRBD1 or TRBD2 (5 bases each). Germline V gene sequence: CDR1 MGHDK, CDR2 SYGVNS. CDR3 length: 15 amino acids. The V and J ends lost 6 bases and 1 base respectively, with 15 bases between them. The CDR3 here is CASSDPRDGQETQYF. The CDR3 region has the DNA TGTGCCAGCAGCGACCCCCGGGACGGCCAAGAGACCCAGTACTTC.

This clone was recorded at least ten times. The CDR3: CASSPTGPPNTGELFF. The DNA for the CDR3 is TGTGCCAGTAGTCCCACAGGGCCACCGAACACCGGGGAGCTGTTTTTT. The rearrangement joins TRBV19 to TRBJ2-2; a possible D gene is TRBD1 (6 bases). CDR1 and CDR2 from the germline V gene are LNHDA and SQIVND (reference sequence). V lost 5 bases, J lost 0 bases, and 13 bases lay in between. CDR3 size: 16 residues.

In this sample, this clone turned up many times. The CDR3 reads CSVGQGVDGYTF. The CDR3 DNA is TGCAGCGTTGGACAGGGGGTAGATGGCTACACCTTC. The rearrangement uses TRBV29-1 and TRBJ1-2; 9 bases map to TRBD1. The CDR3 is 12 residues long. The V and J ends lost 4 bases and 6 bases, in that order; junction bases with no gene match: 3. Germline assignment: CDR1 SQVTM and CDR2 ANQGSEA.

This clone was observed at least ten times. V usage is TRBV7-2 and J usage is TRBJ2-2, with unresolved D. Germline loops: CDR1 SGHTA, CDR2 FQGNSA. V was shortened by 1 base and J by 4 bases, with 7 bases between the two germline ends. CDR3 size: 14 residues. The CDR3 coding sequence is TGTGCCAGCAGCTTAGGTGCGACCACCGGGGAGCTGTTTTTT. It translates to CASSLGATTGELFF.

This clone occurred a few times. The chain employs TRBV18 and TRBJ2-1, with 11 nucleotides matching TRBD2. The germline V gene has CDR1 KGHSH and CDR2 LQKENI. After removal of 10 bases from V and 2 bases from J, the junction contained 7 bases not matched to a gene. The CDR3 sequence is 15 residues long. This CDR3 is CATQLSGGAYNEQFF. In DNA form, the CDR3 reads TGTGCCACCCAACTTAGCGGGGGGGCCTACAATGAGCAGTTCTTC.

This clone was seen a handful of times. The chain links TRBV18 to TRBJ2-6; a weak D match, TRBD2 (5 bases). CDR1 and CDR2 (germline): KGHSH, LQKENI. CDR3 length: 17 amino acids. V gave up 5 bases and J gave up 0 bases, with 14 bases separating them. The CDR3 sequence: CASSSGTVSSGANVLTF. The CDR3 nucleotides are TGTGCCAGCTCAAGCGGTACAGTAAGCTCTGGGGCCAACGTCCTGACTTTC.

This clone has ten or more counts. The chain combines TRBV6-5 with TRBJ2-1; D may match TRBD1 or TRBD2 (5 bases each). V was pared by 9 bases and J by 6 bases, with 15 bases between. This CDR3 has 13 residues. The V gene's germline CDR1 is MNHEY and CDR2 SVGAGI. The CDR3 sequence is CASRNPGPNEQFF. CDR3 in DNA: TGTGCCAGTCGTAATCCGGGGCCCAATGAGCAGTTCTTC.

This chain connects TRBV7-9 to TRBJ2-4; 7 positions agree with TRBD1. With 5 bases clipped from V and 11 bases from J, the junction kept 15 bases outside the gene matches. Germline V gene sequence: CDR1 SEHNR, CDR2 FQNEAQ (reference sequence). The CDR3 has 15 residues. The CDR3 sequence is CASSQLRGNSKFQYF. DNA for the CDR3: TGTGCCAGCAGCCAGCTCAGGGGGAATTCGAAGTTTCAGTACTTC.

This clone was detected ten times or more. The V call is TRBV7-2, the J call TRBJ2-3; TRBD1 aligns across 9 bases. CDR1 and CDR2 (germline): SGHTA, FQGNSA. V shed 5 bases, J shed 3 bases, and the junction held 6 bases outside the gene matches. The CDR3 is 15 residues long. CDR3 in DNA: TGTGCCAGCAGCCCACAGGGGGCTAGAACAGATACGCAGTATTTT. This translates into CASSPQGARTDTQYF.

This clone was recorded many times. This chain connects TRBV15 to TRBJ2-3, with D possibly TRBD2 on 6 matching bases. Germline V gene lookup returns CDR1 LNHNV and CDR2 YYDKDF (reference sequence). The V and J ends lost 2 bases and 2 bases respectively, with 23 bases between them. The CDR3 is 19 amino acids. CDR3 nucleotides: TGTGCCACCAGCAGACCCTCGGGAGAGGGCGGGTCCTTCACAGATACGCAGTATTTT. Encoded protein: CATSRPSGEGGSFTDTQYF.

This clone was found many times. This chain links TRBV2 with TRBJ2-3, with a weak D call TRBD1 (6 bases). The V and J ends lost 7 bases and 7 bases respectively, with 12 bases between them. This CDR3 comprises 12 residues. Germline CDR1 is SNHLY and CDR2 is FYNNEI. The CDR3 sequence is CASIEQGNTQYF. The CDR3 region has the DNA TGTGCCAGCATCGAACAGGGAAATACGCAGTATTTT. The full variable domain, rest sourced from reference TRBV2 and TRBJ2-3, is EPEVTQTPSHQVTQMGQEVILRCVPISNHLYFYWYRQILGQKVEFLVSFYNNEISEKSEIFDDQFSVERPDGSNFTLKIRSTKLEDSAMYFCASIEQGNTQYFGPGTRLTVL.

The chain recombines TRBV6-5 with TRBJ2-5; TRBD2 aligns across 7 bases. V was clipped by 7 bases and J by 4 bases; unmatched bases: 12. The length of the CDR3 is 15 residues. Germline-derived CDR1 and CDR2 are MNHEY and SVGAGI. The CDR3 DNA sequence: TGTGCCAGCACCTTTCGGGGGAGGGCGGGAGAGACCCAGTACTTC. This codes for CASTFRGRAGETQYF.

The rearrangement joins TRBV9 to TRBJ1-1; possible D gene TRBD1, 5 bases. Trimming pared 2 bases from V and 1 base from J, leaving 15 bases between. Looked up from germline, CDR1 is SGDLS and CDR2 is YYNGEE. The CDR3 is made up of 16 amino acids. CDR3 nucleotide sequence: TGTGCCAGCAGCGTGGGGCGCGAGGTAGAGAACACTGAAGCTTTCTTT. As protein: CASSVGREVENTEAFF.

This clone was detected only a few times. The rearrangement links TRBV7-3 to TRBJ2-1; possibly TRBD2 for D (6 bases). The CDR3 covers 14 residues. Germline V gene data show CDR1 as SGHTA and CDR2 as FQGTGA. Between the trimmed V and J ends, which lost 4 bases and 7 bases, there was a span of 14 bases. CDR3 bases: TGTGCCAGCAGCTCCGGTGGTAGCGGTAATGAGCAGTTCTTC. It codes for CASSSGGSGNEQFF. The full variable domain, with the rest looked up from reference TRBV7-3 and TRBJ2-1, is GAGVSQTPSNKVTEKGKYVELRCDPISGHTALYWYRQSLGQGPEFLIYFQGTGAADDSGLPNDRFFAVRPEGSVSTLKIQRTERGDSAVYLCASSSGGSGNEQFFGPGTRLTVL.

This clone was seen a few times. Here the CDR3 DNA reads TGTGCCAGCAGCTTCGGACAGGTCCCCGAGCAGTACTTC. Its protein is CASSFGQVPEQYF. The J gene is TRBJ2-7, the V gene TRBV7-2; TRBD1 matches at 7 bases. The CDR3 runs to 13 residues. Germline V lookup: CDR1 SGHTA, CDR2 FQGNSA. Trimming cost V 3 bases and J 6 bases; bases outside gene matches: 5.